Following are 2 T cell receptor beta chains from one sample sequenced in a study of blood T cell repertoires in COVID-19. Assay: immunoSEQ multiplex PCR; the TCRdb copy retains only in-frame clones and omits some. The sample contains 100,000 to 150,000 clones, about 76% of which appear only once. Sequencing used peripheral blood. The receptors here all came from a woman aged 60 to 75 with active or convalescent COVID-19.

V and J are TRBV20-1 and TRBJ2-1; perhaps TRBD2 as D (6 bases). V was clipped by 3 bases and J by 2 bases, with 17 bases between them. Looked up from germline, CDR1 is DFQATT and CDR2 is SNEGSKA (reference sequence). This CDR3 is built from 16 residues. The CDR3, as DNA: TGCAGTGCTAGTACGGGGAGGAGTTTCGCCTACAATGAGCAGTTCTTC. It translates to CSASTGRSFAYNEQFF.

The gene calls are TRBV3-1 (or the pseudogene TRBV3-2) and TRBJ1-4; a weak D match, TRBD1 (5 bases). The length of the CDR3 is 16 residues. In germline, CDR1 is LGHDT, CDR2 YNNKEL (reference sequence). Trimming pared 7 bases from V and 5 bases from J, leaving 20 bases between. The CDR3 region has the DNA TGTGCCAGCACACCCGGTTCGGGGGGTGGAAATGAAAAACTGTTTTTT. The encoded protein is CASTPGSGGGNEKLFF.